The source of this TCR beta chain is a study of blood T cell repertoires in COVID-19. The repertoire was sequenced with immunoSEQ multiplex PCR; TCRdb's copy has only in-frame clones and lacks some. Of roughly 200,000 clones in the sample, about 80% were seen once. This CDR3 comprises 15 residues. V lost 3 bases, J lost 7 bases, and 6 bases stayed unmatched. CDR1 is SGDLS and CDR2 is YYNGEE in the germline V gene. The chain recombines TRBV9 with TRBJ1-6; 8 bases match TRBD1. The sequenced sample consisted of PBMCs or T cells enriched from blood (not recorded which). The TCR was taken from a woman aged 55-75 years with acute COVID-19. CDR3 DNA sequence: TGTGCCAGCAGCGGATCAGGGGGCACCAATTCACCCCTCCACTTT. The encoded protein is CASSGSGGTNSPLHF.